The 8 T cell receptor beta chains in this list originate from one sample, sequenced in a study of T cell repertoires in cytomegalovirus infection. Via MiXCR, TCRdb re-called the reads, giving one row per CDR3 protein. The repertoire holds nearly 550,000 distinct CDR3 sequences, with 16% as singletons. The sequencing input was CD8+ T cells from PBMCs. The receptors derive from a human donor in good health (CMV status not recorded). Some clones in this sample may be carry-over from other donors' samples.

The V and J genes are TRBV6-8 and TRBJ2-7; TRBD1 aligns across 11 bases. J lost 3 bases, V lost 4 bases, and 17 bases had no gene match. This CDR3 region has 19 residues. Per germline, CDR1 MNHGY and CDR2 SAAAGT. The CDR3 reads CASSSQGQGVEGPLYEQYF. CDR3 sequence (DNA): TGTGCCAGCAGTTCCCAGGGACAGGGGGTGGAGGGTCCCCTCTACGAGCAGTACTTC.

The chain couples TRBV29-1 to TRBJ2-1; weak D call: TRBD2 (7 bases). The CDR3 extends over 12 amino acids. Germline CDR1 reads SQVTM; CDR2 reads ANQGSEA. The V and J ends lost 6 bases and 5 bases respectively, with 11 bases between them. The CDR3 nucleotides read TGCAGCGTGCGGGGGCAGCACAATGAGCAGTTCTTC. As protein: CSVRGQHNEQFF.

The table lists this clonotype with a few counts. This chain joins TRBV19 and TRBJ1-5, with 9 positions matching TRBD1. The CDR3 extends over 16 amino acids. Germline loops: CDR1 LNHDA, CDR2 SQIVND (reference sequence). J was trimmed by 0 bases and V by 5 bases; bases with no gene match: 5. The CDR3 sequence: CASSPTGGFSNQPQHF. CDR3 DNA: TGTGCCAGTAGTCCGACAGGGGGTTTTAGCAATCAGCCCCAGCATTTT.

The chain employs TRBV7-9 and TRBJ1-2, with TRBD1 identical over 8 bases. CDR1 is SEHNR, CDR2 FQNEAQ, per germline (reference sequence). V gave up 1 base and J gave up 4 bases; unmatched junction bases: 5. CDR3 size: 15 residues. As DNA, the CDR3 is TGTGCCAGCAGCTTAGAGGTGGACAGGGCCTATGGCTACACCTTC. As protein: CASSLEVDRAYGYTF.

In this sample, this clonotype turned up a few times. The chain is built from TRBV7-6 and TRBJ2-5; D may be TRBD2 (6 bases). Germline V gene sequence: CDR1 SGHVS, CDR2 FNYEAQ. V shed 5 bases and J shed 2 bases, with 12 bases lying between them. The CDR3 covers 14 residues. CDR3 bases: TGTGCCAGCAGCCCGGGACTGGAGCAAGAGACCCAGTACTTC. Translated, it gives CASSPGLEQETQYF.

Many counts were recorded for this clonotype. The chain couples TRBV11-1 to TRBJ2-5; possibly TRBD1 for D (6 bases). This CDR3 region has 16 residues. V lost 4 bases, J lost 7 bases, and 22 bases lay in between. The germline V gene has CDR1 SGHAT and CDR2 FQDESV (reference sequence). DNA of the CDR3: TGTGCCAGCAGCTCGCCGACCGACCGGGAAGGGGGGACCCAGTACTTC. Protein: CASSSPTDREGGTQYF.

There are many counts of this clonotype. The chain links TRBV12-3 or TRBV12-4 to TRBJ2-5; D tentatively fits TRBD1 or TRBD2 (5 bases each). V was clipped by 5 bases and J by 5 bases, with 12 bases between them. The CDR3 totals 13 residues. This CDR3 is CASSIRGDETQYF. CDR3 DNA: TGTGCCAGCAGTATCAGAGGGGACGAGACCCAGTACTTC.

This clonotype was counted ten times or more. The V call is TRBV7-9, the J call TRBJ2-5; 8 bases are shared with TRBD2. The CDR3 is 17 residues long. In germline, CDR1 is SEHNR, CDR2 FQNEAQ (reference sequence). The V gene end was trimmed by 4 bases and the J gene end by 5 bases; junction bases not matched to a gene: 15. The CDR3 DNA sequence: TGTGCCAGCAGCTCCCCCCCCCGCGGGACTAGAATTGAGACCCAGTACTTC. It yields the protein CASSSPPRGTRIETQYF.